Listed below are T cell receptor beta chains from one sample, sequenced in a study of blood T cell repertoires in COVID-19. The assay was immunoSEQ multiplex PCR, and TCRdb's table has in-frame clones only and misses some. The table records roughly 150,000 clones, 80% to 85% of them present only once. The sequenced sample was PBMCs or T cells enriched from blood (not recorded which). The receptors were sampled from a man aged 70-80 years who had been exposed to COVID-19. Each CDR3 is given without its conserved first and last residue. Fields, in order: J gene, V gene, CDR3 protein.

TRBJ1-1 TRBV30 AWSLTGGRAF
TRBJ1-2 TRBV9 ASSQAELNYGYT
TRBJ2-3 TRBV4-3 ASSQTSGGGTDTQY
TRBJ1-2 TRBV27 ASRDRGLSGYT
TRBJ2-5 TRBV7-2 ASSLRQGTQETQY
TRBJ2-7 TRBV21-1 ASSKGDSTYEQY
TRBJ2-7 TRBV6-5 ASSYETGGYEQY
TRBJ1-2 TRBV20-1 SARDIEGYT
TRBJ1-3 TRBV5-1 ASSPGETGNTIY
TRBJ1-2 TRBV6-1 ASSESNWASYGYT
TRBJ2-7 TRBV9 ASSPSGAWTYEQY
TRBJ2-7 TRBV5-1 ASSPLQGAVYEQY
TRBJ1-2 TRBV10-3 AISEPGGDNYGYT
TRBJ2-5 TRBV11-2 ASSSGQGHETQY
TRBJ2-3 TRBV7-9 ASRYRDTPSTDTQY
TRBJ2-2 TRBV11-2 ASSLVRRGLGELF
TRBJ2-3 TRBV25-1 ASQTLDTQY
TRBJ2-2 TRBV29-1 SGGALWRATNTGELF
TRBJ2-1 TRBV4-2 ASSQESVGDLATHEQF
TRBJ2-5 TRBV5-5 ASSFGGGPQETQY
TRBJ2-1 TRBV10-3 AISEGPGGGEQF
TRBJ1-1 TRBV11-3 ASSYSGQRNTEAF
TRBJ1-2 TRBV6-5 ASAKWAGAYDYT
TRBJ1-1 TRBV9 ASSVTYGQGGQAF
TRBJ1-1 TRBV19 ASQSGTTNTEAF
TRBJ2-1 TRBV7-9 ASSLQTGINEQF
TRBJ2-5 TRBV2 ASRRQGTPEETQY
TRBJ2-2 TRBV9 ASSARLGIGELF
TRBJ2-3 TRBV2 ASSSQGLDTQY
TRBJ2-5 TRBV5-1 ASASGRAQETQY
TRBJ1-1 TRBV7-2 ASSGRQVSTEAF
TRBJ2-1 TRBV5-6 ASSHRGDNSYNEQF
TRBJ2-1 TRBV7-8 ASSPSRTEGDEQF
TRBJ2-7 TRBV27 ASSSAGTRIYEQY
TRBJ2-7 TRBV5-1 ASKRTGGEQY
TRBJ2-3 TRBV4-3 ASSQEGGSGSFSDTQY
TRBJ2-1 TRBV5-4 ASSGFGTNTYNEQF
TRBJ1-3 TRBV23-1 ASSQEGQGARDILLEGNTIY
TRBJ1-4 TRBV19 ASSRGTTNEKLF
TRBJ1-1 TRBV7-9 ASSLDSGNTEAF
TRBJ1-1 TRBV5-1 ASSGQTGATEAF
TRBJ2-2 TRBV19 ASSFRQGTGELF
TRBJ1-3 TRBV28 ASSLHQTGFGNTIY
TRBJ1-2 TRBV6-2/TRBV6-3 ASSYSGRPYGYT
TRBJ2-3 TRBV7-6 ASSPNTDTQY
TRBJ2-5 TRBV19 ASSMYAGRETQY
TRBJ2-7 TRBV2 ASNLEAGEQY
TRBJ2-5 TRBV19 ASSIQGLQETQY
TRBJ2-7 TRBV7-6 ASSLGSRGASYEQY
TRBJ1-5 TRBV7-2 ASSLGDRDQPQH
TRBJ1-1 TRBV7-2 ASSPPGRGTEAF
TRBJ1-3 TRBV30 AWSGGTSGNTIY
TRBJ2-1 TRBV2 ASRSYNEQF
TRBJ2-1 TRBV29-1 SADRGSNEQF
TRBJ2-1 TRBV27 ATRDASGGKEQF
TRBJ2-3 TRBV29-1 SVEDGAGSTDTQY
TRBJ2-2 TRBV19 ASSIWRGTNTGELF
TRBJ2-7 TRBV3-1/TRBV3-2 ASSHGLLSSYEQY
TRBJ1-4 TRBV7-6 ASSLYRGTSTNEKLF